The 29 T cell receptor beta chains presented below share a single source sample, sequenced in a study of vaccination and CD4 T cells after COVID-19. The treatment is: roughly 11-day PBMC culture with coronavirus spike peptide pools or control peptides (ViraFEST assay). These CD4+ T cells came from an unexposed donor, sampled before the COVID-19 pandemic (2011-2018). Cultured CD4+ T-cell DNA underwent Oncomine TCR Beta short-read sequencing. TCRdb called the PCR reads again in MiXCR, with one record for every CDR3 protein. The sample includes some 4,000 distinct CDR3 sequences, around 63% of them seen just once. What these receptors recognize is not known. Source material: CD4+ T cells from blood, cultured in vitro. These receptor sequences come from a human donor in good health.

The chain combines TRBV19 with TRBJ1-6; TRBD1 matches 9 bases. The V segment lost 3 bases and the J segment 7 bases; nucleotides outside the gene matches: 4. Germline values: CDR1 LNHDA, CDR2 SQIVND (reference sequence). This CDR3 has 15 residues. For the CDR3, the DNA is TGTGCCAGTAGTATGGAGGACAGGGGAAATTCACCCCTCCACTTT. The encoded protein is CASSMEDRGNSPLHF.

The chain has TRBV27 and TRBJ1-5; no clear D. Trimming pared 3 bases from V and 1 base from J, leaving 4 bases between. The CDR3 has 13 residues. Per the germline V gene, CDR1 is MNHEY and CDR2 is SMNVEV (reference sequence). CDR3 protein: CASSFSSNQPQHF. DNA for the CDR3: TGTGCCAGCAGTTTTAGCAGCAATCAGCCCCAGCATTTT.

This clonotype showed up just once. The rearrangement joins TRBV25-1 to TRBJ2-2; D is tentatively TRBD1 or TRBD2 (5 bases each). Germline lookup yields CDR1 MGHDK and CDR2 SYGVNS. This CDR3 is 17 amino acids long. V lost 1 base and J lost 4, with 16 bases in between. The CDR3 region is CASSESGRKPSTGELFF. CDR3 nucleotides: TGTGCCAGCAGTGAATCGGGACGAAAACCTTCCACCGGGGAGCTGTTTTTT.

The chain carries TRBV27 and TRBJ1-6; 7 bases are shared with TRBD1. The length of the CDR3 is 13 residues. J lost 5 bases, V lost 6 bases, and 1 base had no gene match. CDR1 and CDR2 from the germline V gene are MNHEY and SMNVEV (reference sequence). The CDR3 spells CASRDRNNSPLHF. In DNA form, the CDR3 reads TGTGCCAGCAGGGACAGGAATAATTCACCCCTCCACTTT.

This clonotype was seen more than once but under ten times. The rearrangement joins TRBV6-2 or TRBV6-3 to TRBJ2-1, with a possible D match to TRBD2 (7 bases). The CDR3 is 15 residues long. Germline V gene data show CDR1 as MNHEY and CDR2 as SVGEGT. V was cut by 7 bases and J by 4 bases, with 17 bases left in between. The CDR3 sequence: CASTHRGGGYNEQFF. In DNA form, the CDR3 reads TGTGCCAGCACCCACCGAGGGGGGGGTTACAATGAGCAGTTCTTC.

J is TRBJ1-2 and V is TRBV6-4; D uncertain. Trimming removed 0 bases at V and 8 bases at J, with 22 bases between. CDR1 is MRHNA, CDR2 SNTAGT, per germline. The CDR3 is 17 residues long. The CDR3, as DNA: TGTGCCAGCAGTGACTCTTCGCTGGGCCAGACCAAGACAGGCTACACCTTC. It is translated as CASSDSSLGQTKTGYTF.

The chain links TRBV11-1 to TRBJ2-7, with D perhaps TRBD1 (5 bases). The CDR3 covers 16 residues. Deletions cut 4 bases from V and 0 bases from J, with 16 bases between. Germline V CDR1 and CDR2: SGHAT, FQDESV (reference sequence). CDR3 residues: CASSSGQGLVSYEQYF. As DNA, the CDR3 is TGTGCCAGCAGCTCCGGGCAGGGTCTAGTCTCCTACGAGCAGTACTTC.

CDR3 DNA sequence: TGTGCCTGGAGAAGAGACGGTAGAGGGAACACTGAAGCTTTCTTT. This codes for CAWRRDGRGNTEAFF. The gene calls are TRBV30 and TRBJ1-1; D is unclear. CDR3 length equals 15 residues. CDR1 and CDR2 from the germline V gene are GTSNPN and SVGIG (reference sequence). V dropped 3 bases and J dropped 1 base, with 15 bases sitting between them.

The gene calls are TRBV7-2 and TRBJ1-2, with 8 positions matching TRBD1. The CDR3 length is 15 residues. Germline V gene lookup returns CDR1 SGHTA and CDR2 FQGNSA. After removal of 5 bases from V and 5 bases from J, the junction contained 10 bases not matched to a gene. In DNA, the CDR3 is TGTGCCAGCAGCCCAGGACAGGGTAACTCATATGGCTACACCTTC. This sequence encodes CASSPGQGNSYGYTF.

In DNA, the CDR3 is TGTGCCATCAGTGAGGGTGGGACCACCCAAGAGACCCAGTACTTC. This sequence encodes CAISEGGTTQETQYF. This rearrangement joins TRBV10-3 to TRBJ2-5; D may be TRBD1 or TRBD2 (5 bases each). V lost 2 bases and J 1 base, leaving 11 bases between the germline ends. From germline, CDR1 is ENHRY and CDR2 SYGVKD. This CDR3 spans 15 amino acids.

The chain couples TRBV11-2 to TRBJ1-2; the D gene is possibly TRBD1 (5 bases). V shed 3 bases and J shed 8 bases, with 7 bases lying between them. The CDR3 length is 11 residues. From germline, CDR1 is SGHAT and CDR2 FQNNGV. The CDR3 bases are TGTGCCAGCAGCTTTCGGGGGGGCTACACCTTC. Translation: CASSFRGGYTF.

The V call is TRBV5-4, the J call TRBJ1-4, with D unresolved. Germline values: CDR1 SGHNT, CDR2 YYREEE (reference sequence). V was clipped by 4 bases and J by 3 bases, with 13 bases between them. The CDR3 runs 15 residues. The CDR3 DNA reads as TGTGCCAGCAGCCTCGGAGGAGGCCCTAATGAAAAACTGTTTTTT. Translation gives CASSLGGGPNEKLFF.

The chain links TRBV20-1 to TRBJ2-3; no reliable D call. The CDR3 runs 14 residues. Germline CDR1 is DFQATT and CDR2 is SNEGSKA (reference sequence). V was shortened by 5 bases and J by 0 bases, with 12 bases between the two germline ends. CDR3 amino acids: CSAPSQSSTDTQYF. CDR3 sequence (DNA): TGCAGTGCTCCTTCGCAGTCTAGCACAGATACGCAGTATTTT.

This chain uses TRBV20-1 with TRBJ1-6; D is unclear. V was clipped by 4 bases and J by 7 bases, with 14 bases between them. The CDR3 is 14 amino acids. Germline V gene data show CDR1 as DFQATT and CDR2 as SNEGSKA (reference sequence). The CDR3 DNA is TGCAGTGCTACTATCGTGGAATACAATTCACCCCTCCACTTT. It is translated as CSATIVEYNSPLHF.

This clonotype appeared a single time. The CDR3 bases are TGCAGTGCACGGACGGGACACCAGAGCTCCTATAATTCACCCCTCCACTTT. This gives the protein CSARTGHQSSYNSPLHF. The chain combines TRBV20-1 with TRBJ1-6; weak D call: TRBD1 (6 bases). V lost 6 bases and J lost 0, with 18 bases in between. The CDR3 length is 17 residues. CDR1 is DFQATT and CDR2 is SNEGSKA in the germline V gene (reference sequence).

This clonotype was seen a few times. V is TRBV19 and J is TRBJ1-2; TRBD1 matches at 12 bases. Germline V gives CDR1 LNHDA, CDR2 SQIVND (reference sequence). The CDR3 runs to 17 residues. Trimming at V came to 6 bases and at J to 7 bases, leaving 15 bases not matched to a gene. CDR3 sequence: CASRPPGQGAVGGGYTF. The CDR3 region has the DNA TGTGCCAGTAGACCTCCGGGACAGGGGGCCGTTGGCGGTGGCTACACCTTC. The variable domain in full, completed from reference TRBV19 and TRBJ1-2, reads DGGITQSPKYLFRKEGQNVTLSCEQNLNHDAMYWYRQDPGQGLRLIYYSQIVNDFQKGDIAEGYSVSREKKESFPLTVTSAQKNPTAFYLCASRPPGQGAVGGGYTFGSGTRLTVV.

V and J are TRBV20-1 and TRBJ2-3, with 8 bases aligning to TRBD2. Germline loops: CDR1 DFQATT, CDR2 SNEGSKA (reference sequence). The CDR3 consists of 16 residues. V gave up 5 bases and J gave up 0 bases; unmatched junction bases: 10. The CDR3 protein is CSARKGTSGSTDTQYF. The CDR3 nucleotides read TGCAGTGCTCGAAAAGGAACTAGCGGTAGCACAGATACGCAGTATTTT.

The CDR3 region is CASSWLDGSNYGYTF. The CDR3, as DNA: TGTGCCAGCAGCTGGTTGGACGGTTCTAACTATGGCTACACCTTC. The chain uses TRBV7-2 and TRBJ1-2; no firm D call. Trimming pared 4 bases from V and 0 bases from J, leaving 12 bases between. Germline CDR1 SGHTA, CDR2 FQGNSA. The CDR3 length is 15 residues.

In DNA form, the CDR3 reads TGTGCCAGCAGCTTGGGGCAGTCGAGGAATGAGCAGTTCTTC. As protein: CASSLGQSRNEQFF. This chain uses TRBV5-4 with TRBJ2-1; no clear D. CDR1 and CDR2 (germline): SGHNT, YYREEE (reference sequence). V lost 0 bases, J lost 7 bases, and 11 bases lay in between. This CDR3 spans 14 amino acids.

The CDR3, as DNA: TGTGCCAGTAGTATAGGCGGGTCTAGGCCTGAGCAGTTCTTC. It codes for CASSIGGSRPEQFF. V gene TRBV19 combines with J gene TRBJ2-1, with D possibly matching TRBD2 (5 bases). V gave up 1 base and J gave up 9 bases, with 13 bases separating them. This CDR3 region has 14 residues. The germline gives CDR1 LNHDA, CDR2 SQIVND (reference sequence).

This sequence joins TRBV20-1 and TRBJ2-2; D tentatively fits TRBD1 or TRBD2 (5 bases each). Trimming left V 7 bases short and J 4 bases short, with 7 bases between. From germline, CDR1 is DFQATT and CDR2 SNEGSKA (reference sequence). This CDR3 is 11 amino acids long. The CDR3 DNA is TGCAGTGTGAGGGGCACCGGGGAGCTGTTTTTT. This codes for CSVRGTGELFF.

This chain connects TRBV24-1 to TRBJ2-2, with a weak D call TRBD1 (5 bases). Germline V CDR1 and CDR2: KGHDR, SFDVKD. The CDR3 has 15 amino acids. The ends were cut back, 3 bases at V and 10 bases at J, with 17 bases in the middle. CDR3 sequence (DNA): TGTGCCACCAGTGATGGTACAGGTGCTGCGGAGGAGCTGTTTTTT. This codes for CATSDGTGAAEELFF.

The rearrangement joins TRBV11-2 to TRBJ1-1; D unclear. Trimming took off 1 base at V and 11 bases at J, with 8 bases between the two ends. The CDR3 contains 11 residues. CDR1 is SGHAT and CDR2 is FQNNGV in the germline V gene. Here the CDR3 reads CASSLGLRAFF. The CDR3 DNA is TGTGCCAGCAGCTTAGGGCTCAGGGCTTTCTTT.

The chain carries TRBV6-2 or TRBV6-3 and TRBJ2-7; 11 positions agree with TRBD1. Germline V gene sequence: CDR1 MNHEY, CDR2 SVGEGT. Trimming cost V 6 bases and J 0 bases; bases outside gene matches: 1. The CDR3 is made up of 14 amino acids. CDR3 nucleotide sequence: TGTGCCAGCAGGGGACAGGGGGGCTCCTACGAGCAGTACTTC. The encoded protein is CASRGQGGSYEQYF.

This chain connects TRBV7-6 to TRBJ1-1; D is uncertain. V was pared by 4 bases and J by 0 bases, with 6 bases between. Germline lookup yields CDR1 SGHVS and CDR2 FNYEAQ. This CDR3 comprises 13 residues. The CDR3 DNA follows: TGTGCCAGCAGCTGGGAGATGAACACTGAAGCTTTCTTT. Translating it yields CASSWEMNTEAFF. Together with reference TRBV7-6 and TRBJ1-1, the CDR3 gives the full variable domain: GAGVSQSPRYKVTKRGQDVALRCDPISGHVSLYWYRQALGQGPEFLTYFNYEAQQDKSGLPNDRFSAERPEGSISTLTIQRTEQRDSAMYRCASSWEMNTEAFFGQGTRLTVV.

This rearrangement joins TRBV30 to TRBJ1-2, with D hard to call. This CDR3 region has 14 residues. Germline values: CDR1 GTSNPN, CDR2 SVGIG (reference sequence). Trimming shortened V by 0 bases and J by 1 base, and 9 bases separated the two germline ends. The CDR3 loop is CAWSVSRSNYGYTF. The CDR3 region has the DNA TGTGCCTGGAGTGTATCACGCAGTAACTATGGCTACACCTTC. Variable domain in full (rest from reference TRBV30 and TRBJ1-2): SQTIHQWPATLVQPVGSPLSLECTVEGTSNPNLYWYRQAAGRGLQLLFYSVGIGQISSEVPQNLSASRPQDRQFILSSKKLLLSDSGFYLCAWSVSRSNYGYTFGSGTRLTVV.

The chain combines TRBV20-1 with TRBJ2-7; perhaps TRBD2 as D (6 bases). V lost 3 bases and J 3 bases, leaving 6 bases between the germline ends. The CDR3 is 11 residues long. Germline V CDR1 and CDR2: DFQATT, SNEGSKA (reference sequence). Here the CDR3 reads CSARGGYEQYF. The CDR3 nucleotides are TGCAGTGCTAGGGGGGGCTACGAGCAGTACTTC.

The sample holds a few counts of this clonotype. The chain recombines TRBV6-5 with TRBJ1-5; the match to TRBD1 covers 11 bases. The CDR3 extends over 17 amino acids. Per the germline V gene, CDR1 is MNHEY and CDR2 is SVGAGI. Losses at the gene ends were 2 bases for V and 2 bases for J; bases not matched to a gene: 5. CDR3 region: CASSYADRGRGNQPQHF. CDR3 DNA: TGTGCCAGCAGTTACGCGGACAGGGGGCGCGGCAATCAGCCCCAGCATTTT.

The rearrangement uses TRBV5-1 and TRBJ1-1; no clear D gene. Germline assignment: CDR1 SGHRS and CDR2 YFSETQ. The CDR3 runs 13 residues. The ends were cut back, 0 bases at V and 4 bases at J, with 7 bases in the middle. The DNA of the CDR3 is TGCGCCAGCAGCTTGGGTGGTCGCACTGAAGCTTTCTTT. Protein sequence: CASSLGGRTEAFF.